These 8 T cell receptor beta chains share one sample of origin, sequenced in a study of T cell repertoires in cytomegalovirus infection. One entry per CDR3 protein, called by TCRdb with MiXCR from the reads. This table has about 600,000 distinct CDR3 sequences, roughly a quarter appearing once. The sample consisted of CD8+ T cells from PBMCs. These TCRs come from a human donor in good health (CMV status not recorded). Some clones in this sample may be carry-over from other donors' samples.

The chain combines TRBV7-6 with TRBJ1-2; 8 nucleotides agree with TRBD1. V shed 5 bases, J shed 8 bases, and the junction held 7 bases outside the gene matches. The V gene's germline CDR1 is SGHVS and CDR2 FNYEAQ. The CDR3 runs 13 residues. CDR3: CASSPQGAKGYTF. The DNA of the CDR3 is TGTGCCAGCAGCCCCCAGGGGGCAAAGGGCTACACCTTC.

This clonotype was detected only a few times. J is TRBJ2-3 and V is TRBV6-5, with 14 bases matching TRBD2. This CDR3 spans 16 amino acids. Losses at the gene ends were 6 bases for V and 6 bases for J; bases not matched to a gene: 8. Germline V lookup: CDR1 MNHEY, CDR2 SVGAGI. CDR3 region: CASSPTSGGAWDTQYF. DNA of the CDR3: TGTGCCAGCAGCCCGACTAGCGGGGGGGCCTGGGATACGCAGTATTTT.

V usage is TRBV7-3 and J usage is TRBJ2-1; 8 nucleotides line up with TRBD2. The CDR3 has 16 residues. The V gene end was trimmed by 4 bases and the J gene end by 6 bases; junction bases not matched to a gene: 11. Per the germline V gene, CDR1 is SGHTA and CDR2 is FQGTGA. The CDR3 DNA is TGTGCCAGCAGCTCTACGGGGGGGGGCCACCTCAATGAGCAGTTCTTC. The encoded protein is CASSSTGGGHLNEQFF.

This clonotype was counted between two and nine times. V usage is TRBV19 and J usage is TRBJ1-2; no clear D. Germline V gives CDR1 LNHDA, CDR2 SQIVND (reference sequence). The CDR3 has 13 amino acids. Trimming took 7 bases from V and 4 from J, leaving 13 bases between them. DNA of the CDR3: TGTGCCAGTATGAGCGGCAGTCCCTATGGCTACACCTTC. Translating it yields CASMSGSPYGYTF.

This clonotype was counted a few times. The gene calls are TRBV20-1 and TRBJ1-2, with 8 bases lining up with TRBD1. The germline gives CDR1 DFQATT, CDR2 SNEGSKA (reference sequence). The CDR3 is 13 residues long. Losses at the gene ends were 4 bases for V and 2 bases for J; bases not matched to a gene: 3. CDR3 protein: CSAKDRENYGYTF. CDR3 in DNA: TGCAGTGCTAAGGACAGGGAGAACTATGGCTACACCTTC.

This clonotype was detected ten times or more. V gene TRBV7-2 combines with J gene TRBJ2-7; tentatively, D is TRBD2 (6 bases). CDR1 SGHTA and CDR2 FQGNSA come from the germline V gene. CDR3 length: 15 residues. Trimming removed 5 bases from V and 3 bases from J, with 17 bases in between. The CDR3: CASSPRTWGLYEQYF. The CDR3 DNA reads as TGTGCCAGCAGCCCCAGGACATGGGGACTCTACGAGCAGTACTTC.

As to this clonotype: The final CDR3 position lacks the conserved phenylalanine or tryptophan, pointing to a likely read error. This sequence joins TRBV6-6 and TRBJ2-1; D unclear. Germline V CDR1 and CDR2: MNHNY, SVGAGI (reference sequence). The CDR3 covers 12 residues. V was pared by 5 bases and J by 4 bases, with 6 bases between. The CDR3 here is CASSPAYNEQFS. In nucleotides, the CDR3 is TGTGCCAGCAGTCCTGCTTACAATGAGCAGTTCTCC.

Notes on this clonotype: This sequence is one base from a far larger clone and is likely a read error. The genes are TRBV7-6 and TRBJ1-1, with D unresolved. The CDR3 spans 12 residues. CDR1 and CDR2 (germline): SGHVS, FNYEAQ. CDR3 bases: TGTGCCGGCAGTCCAGTAAACACTGAAGCTTTCTTT. Its translation is CAGSPVNTEAFF.